This T cell receptor (beta chain) was identified in a study of patients and donors after allogeneic stem cell transplantation. This clonotype was counted a few times. From the RT-PCR reads, TCRdb called clonotypes with MiXCR, one entry per CDR3 protein. The sample includes around 160,000 distinct CDR3 sequences, about 32% of them seen just once. V lost 2 bases and J lost 7; bases outside the gene matches: 10. The CDR3 loop spans 17 amino acids. Per germline, CDR1 MNHEY and CDR2 SVGAGI. Sequencing input: blood, either unsorted or a sorted T cell fraction (not recorded which). The TCR originated in a human donor who was either an allogeneic HSCT recipient or a stem cell or donor lymphocyte infusion donor (not recorded which). It is not recorded whose cells these are; they may come from a transplant donor. The J gene is TRBJ2-7, the V gene TRBV6-5; 14 positions agree with TRBD2. The CDR3 DNA is TGTGCCAGCAGTTACGGGGGGACTAGCGGGAGTTGGGAAGAGCAGTACTTC. Protein product: CASSYGGTSGSWEEQYF.